A single sample is the source of the 8 T cell receptor beta chains below, sequenced in a study of CD8+CD57+ T cells in acquired aplastic anemia. According to the study, genomic DNA was the template for TCR beta VDJ and CDR3 profiling. Using its own MiXCR run on the reads, TCRdb lists one record per CDR3 protein. The sample carries some 170,000 distinct CDR3 sequences, approximately 44% recorded once. The sequenced sample was sorted CD4+, CD8+, or CD8+CD57+ T cells (not recorded which) from PBMCs. The source of these receptors is a human donor in good health.

The gene calls are TRBV7-8 and TRBJ2-7; D is uncertain. CDR1 is SGHVS, CDR2 FQNEAQ, per germline. This CDR3 is built from 13 residues. Trimming took 1 base from V and 7 from J, leaving 11 bases between them. Here the CDR3 reads CASSLVNLGEQYF. CDR3 coding DNA: TGTGCCAGCAGCTTAGTTAACCTGGGGGAGCAGTACTTC.

About this clonotype: At one end the junction does not follow the germline gene, possibly because of a read error. The rearrangement uses TRBV28 and TRBJ2-7; the match to TRBD2 covers 10 bases. This CDR3 comprises 13 residues. CDR1 and CDR2 from the germline V gene are MDHEN and SYDVKM. The CDR3 DNA sequence: TGTGCCGGACGGACTAGCGGCTCCTGCGAGCAGTACTTC. Translating gives CAGRTSGSCEQYF.

The chain uses TRBV12-3 or TRBV12-4 and TRBJ1-1; D ambiguous. CDR3 length: 18 residues. Trimming removed 2 bases from V and 2 bases from J, with 21 bases in between. CDR3 amino acids: CASSLLSPSEALNTEAFF. The CDR3 region has the DNA TGTGCCAGCAGTTTATTGTCTCCAAGCGAGGCCCTTAACACTGAAGCTTTCTTT.

In this sample, this clonotype turned up many times. The V gene is TRBV7-2, the J gene TRBJ2-7; D may be TRBD2 (5 bases). V was clipped by 4 bases and J by 3 bases, with 13 bases between them. Germline lookup yields CDR1 SGHTA and CDR2 FQGNSA. The CDR3 spans 14 residues. This chain's CDR3 is CASSSTTSIYEQYF. The CDR3 region has the DNA TGTGCCAGCAGCTCTACTACTAGTATCTACGAGCAGTACTTC.

This clonotype was observed a handful of times. In nucleotides, the CDR3 is TGTGCCAGCAGCCCGTGGACTAGCGGGGGGTTGCGTACTAGCACAGATACGCAGTATTTT. It encodes CASSPWTSGGLRTSTDTQYF. The chain recombines TRBV13 with TRBJ2-3; 14 bases fit TRBD2. The V and J ends lost 5 bases and 0 bases, in that order; junction bases with no gene match: 13. There are 20 residues in the CDR3. Germline-derived CDR1 and CDR2 are PRHDT and FYEKMQ (reference sequence).

This chain joins TRBV19 and TRBJ1-6; TRBD1 matches at 7 bases. Trimming cost V 9 bases and J 9 bases; bases outside gene matches: 11. The CDR3 contains 14 residues. Looked up from germline, CDR1 is LNHDA and CDR2 is SQIVND (reference sequence). The CDR3 DNA is TGTGCCAGCTCCAGTCAGGGGGGGTTTTCACCCCTCCACTTT. Protein: CASSSQGGFSPLHF.

V usage is TRBV2 and J usage is TRBJ1-4; D call uncertain. CDR3 size: 13 residues. CDR1 SNHLY and CDR2 FYNNEI come from the germline V gene. Between the trimmed V and J ends, which lost 4 bases and 5 bases, there was a span of 8 bases. The CDR3 DNA is TGTGCCAGCAGTGGTCAGGACAATGAAAAACTGTTTTTT. Its translation: CASSGQDNEKLFF.

V is TRBV7-3 and J is TRBJ1-6; D gene ambiguous. CDR1 is SGHTA and CDR2 is FQGTGA in the germline V gene. CDR3 length: 15 amino acids. Trimming removed 2 bases from V and 7 bases from J, with 12 bases in between. CDR3 nucleotide sequence: TGTGCCAGCAGCTTATTCGCCAGGACCAATTCACCCCTCCACTTT. Its translation: CASSLFARTNSPLHF.